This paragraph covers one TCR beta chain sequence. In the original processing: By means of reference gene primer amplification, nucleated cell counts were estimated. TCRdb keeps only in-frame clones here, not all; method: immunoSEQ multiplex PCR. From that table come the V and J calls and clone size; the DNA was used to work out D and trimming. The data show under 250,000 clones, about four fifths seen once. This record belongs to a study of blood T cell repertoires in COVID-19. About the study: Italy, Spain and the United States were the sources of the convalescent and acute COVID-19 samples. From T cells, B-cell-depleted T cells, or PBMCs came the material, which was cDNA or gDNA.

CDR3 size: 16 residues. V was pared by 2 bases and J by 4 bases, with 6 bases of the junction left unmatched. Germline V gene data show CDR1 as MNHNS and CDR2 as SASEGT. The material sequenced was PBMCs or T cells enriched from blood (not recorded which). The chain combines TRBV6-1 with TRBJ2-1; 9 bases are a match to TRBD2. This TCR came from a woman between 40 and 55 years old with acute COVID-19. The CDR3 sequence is CASSEKIAGAYNEQFF. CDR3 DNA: TGTGCCAGCAGTGAAAAAATAGCGGGAGCATACAATGAGCAGTTCTTC.